These 19 T cell receptor beta chains share one sample of origin, sequenced in a study of blood T cells in healthy people across ages. A J-beta primer mix and a sample-barcoded 5' primer were used in a second PCR of about 6 to 12 cycles. TCRdb passed the 5' RACE reads through MiXCR, listing each CDR3 protein once. The sample lists 630,000 or so distinct CDR3 sequences, 32% occurring once. The sample taken for sequencing was blood. The receptors here all came from a woman aged 80 or over in good health.

This clonotype was counted only a few times. A clone one base away is much larger, so this may be a read error. The chain uses TRBV20-1 and TRBJ2-1; 7 bases align to TRBD2. CDR3 length: 14 amino acids. The germline gives CDR1 DFQATT, CDR2 SNEGSKA (reference sequence). Trimming removed 5 bases from V and 1 base from J; junction bases left unmatched: 5. CDR3: CSAPLAPSYNEQFF. The CDR3 region has the DNA TGCAGTGCTCCACTAGCGCCGTCCTACAATGAGCAGTTCTTC.

This clonotype was counted many times. V and J are TRBV27 and TRBJ2-5, with TRBD2 matching over 14 bases. The CDR3 has 16 residues. J was trimmed by 5 bases and V by 5 bases; bases with no gene match: 7. Germline-derived CDR1 and CDR2 are MNHEY and SMNVEV (reference sequence). The CDR3 nucleotides read TGTGCCAGCAGTATCGGGACTAGCGGGGGCCGGGAGACCCAGTACTTC. Translating gives CASSIGTSGGRETQYF.

This clonotype was found many times. The chain joins TRBV4-2 to TRBJ2-7; D might be TRBD2 (6 bases). Per the germline V gene, CDR1 is LGHNA and CDR2 is YNFKEQ. The V gene lost 0 bases and the J gene lost 0 bases, with 12 bases spanning the gap. The CDR3 loop spans 16 amino acids. The CDR3 loop is CASSQDPRGNSYEQYF. CDR3 nucleotides: TGTGCCAGCAGCCAAGATCCCCGCGGGAACTCCTACGAGCAGTACTTC.

This clonotype was counted many times. The chain couples TRBV30 to TRBJ2-7; 7 bases agree with TRBD2. The CDR3 has 14 residues. Per the germline V gene, CDR1 is GTSNPN and CDR2 is SVGIG (reference sequence). V shed 0 bases, J shed 1 base, and the junction held 3 bases outside the gene matches. The CDR3 sequence is CAWSVGDYSYEQYF. CDR3 in DNA: TGTGCCTGGAGTGTAGGGGACTATTCCTACGAGCAGTACTTC.

This clonotype has a count of ten or more. J is TRBJ2-5 and V is TRBV5-1, with 8 positions matching TRBD1. Per the germline V gene, CDR1 is SGHRS and CDR2 is YFSETQ. V shed 4 bases and J 0 bases; nucleotides not matched to a gene: 5. The CDR3 has 15 residues. CDR3 sequence: CASSRQGPNQETQYF. CDR3 bases: TGCGCCAGCAGCAGACAGGGGCCGAACCAAGAGACCCAGTACTTC.

This clonotype was detected only a few times. The V call is TRBV28, the J call TRBJ2-2; 8 bases fit TRBD2. The J segment lost 6 bases and the V segment lost 6 bases, leaving 9 bases of the junction unmatched. CDR1 and CDR2 from the germline V gene are MDHEN and SYDVKM. The CDR3 has 15 amino acids. The CDR3 reads CASSPSGGASGELFF. CDR3 DNA sequence: TGTGCCAGCAGCCCGAGCGGGGGAGCCTCCGGGGAGCTGTTTTTT.

This clonotype has more than one count but fewer than ten. The rearrangement joins TRBV12-3 or TRBV12-4 to TRBJ1-4, with 7 bases matching TRBD1. Trimming took 6 bases from V and 8 from J; bases not matched to a gene: 6. CDR3 length equals 13 residues. In nucleotides, the CDR3 is TGTGCCAGCAGCCCTCCGGGACAGGAAAAACTGTTTTTT. Its protein product is CASSPPGQEKLFF.

This clonotype was found many times. The genes are TRBV7-9 and TRBJ2-5; D uncertain. The germline V gene encodes CDR1 SEHNR and CDR2 FQNEAQ (reference sequence). V shed 2 bases and J shed 5 bases, with 21 bases lying between them. The CDR3 loop spans 17 amino acids. For the CDR3, the DNA is TGTGCCAGCAGCTTAAATTTCTATCGTCAGGCCGAGGAGACCCAGTACTTC. Its translation: CASSLNFYRQAEETQYF.

This chain joins TRBV28 and TRBJ2-1; 8 nucleotides match TRBD2. CDR3 length: 16 amino acids. V lost 6 bases, J lost 4 bases, and 11 bases stayed unmatched. Germline-derived CDR1 and CDR2 are MDHEN and SYDVKM. Written as DNA, the CDR3 is TGTGCCAGCAGGGGACTCTTAGCGGGAATTTACAATGAGCAGTTCTTC. This encodes CASRGLLAGIYNEQFF.

The chain is built from TRBV5-1 and TRBJ2-1; D is uncertain. CDR3 length: 12 residues. The germline gives CDR1 SGHRS, CDR2 YFSETQ. Between the trimmed V and J ends, which lost 1 base and 7 bases, there was a span of 6 bases. As DNA, the CDR3 is TGCGCCAGCAGCTTGTTTTCGAATGAGCAGTTCTTC. Amino acid sequence: CASSLFSNEQFF.

This clonotype was seen more than once but under ten times. This may be a read error: a much more frequent sequence differs by one nucleotide. This rearrangement joins TRBV7-3 to TRBJ2-7, with D possibly TRBD1 on 6 matching bases. The tail of the sequence fits TRBJ2-5 better, so the J call may be wrong. This CDR3 has 14 residues. Germline values: CDR1 SGHTA, CDR2 FQGTGA. CDR3 bases: TGTGCCAGCAGCTTAGCAGGGGACCAGGGGACCCAGTACTTC. Amino acids: CASSLAGDQGTQYF.

This chain joins TRBV29-1 and TRBJ1-4; TRBD1 is a possible D gene (5 bases). Looked up from germline, CDR1 is SQVTM and CDR2 is ANQGSEA. CDR3 length equals 13 residues. The germline V and J ends were trimmed by 6 bases and 7 bases, with 15 bases remaining between them. CDR3 DNA: TGCAGCGTCGGGGGAGAGGGTGGTGAAAAACTGTTTTTT. This encodes CSVGGEGGEKLFF.

With respect to this clonotype: It may be a read error: a sequence one base away is much more abundant. The genes are TRBV7-9 and TRBJ2-5; possible D gene TRBD1, 6 bases. The DNA end is more similar to TRBJ2-7, so the J call may be wrong. Germline V gives CDR1 SEHNR, CDR2 FQNEAQ (reference sequence). CDR3 length: 12 amino acids. CDR3 sequence: CASSLMTGEQYF. The CDR3 DNA follows: TGTGCCAGCAGCTTAATGACAGGCGAGCAGTACTTC.

This clonotype has a handful of counts. V gene TRBV28 combines with J gene TRBJ1-1; D gene uncertain. The CDR3 loop spans 13 amino acids. The ends were cut back, 1 base at V and 11 bases at J, with 14 bases in the middle. CDR1 is MDHEN, CDR2 SYDVKM, per germline. The CDR3 is CASSLSYTSRAFF. In DNA form, the CDR3 reads TGTGCCAGCAGTTTATCTTATACCTCGAGGGCTTTCTTT.

This clonotype has ten or more counts. The chain couples TRBV20-1 to TRBJ1-2, with a possible D match to TRBD1 (5 bases). The CDR3 has 14 amino acids. Germline-derived CDR1 and CDR2 are DFQATT and SNEGSKA (reference sequence). The ends were cut back, 0 bases at V and 0 bases at J, with 8 bases in the middle. CDR3 sequence: CSARDQTANYGYTF. The CDR3 DNA reads as TGCAGTGCTAGAGATCAGACAGCTAACTATGGCTACACCTTC.

The chain links TRBV7-2 to TRBJ2-2; D is unresolved. V lost 5 bases, J lost 7 bases, and 23 bases lay in between. The germline gives CDR1 SGHTA, CDR2 FQGNSA. The CDR3 runs to 17 residues. The DNA for the CDR3 is TGTGCCAGCAGCCCTGCTGGAGCCGGGCTACGGGTCGGGGAGCTGTTTTTT. This codes for CASSPAGAGLRVGELFF.

This clonotype was counted ten times or more. The chain links TRBV7-2 to TRBJ2-1, with TRBD2 identical over 7 bases. With V trimmed by 4 bases and J by 6 bases, 12 bases remained unmatched. This CDR3 has 16 amino acids. Germline loops: CDR1 SGHTA, CDR2 FQGNSA. The CDR3 DNA reads as TGTGCCAGCAGCTCCAGATGGGGGGGAGTACGCAATGAGCAGTTCTTC. It encodes CASSSRWGGVRNEQFF.

This chain links TRBV6-1 with TRBJ2-3; 8 bases are shared with TRBD2. The CDR3 sequence is 19 residues long. Unmatched junction bases numbered 19, after V lost 4 bases and J lost 4 bases. From germline, CDR1 is MNHNS and CDR2 SASEGT. This CDR3 is CASSVLTSGWDVRADTQYF. The CDR3 nucleotides read TGTGCCAGCAGTGTCCTCACTAGCGGATGGGACGTAAGGGCAGATACGCAGTATTTT.

This clonotype occurred many times. This chain connects TRBV6-6 to TRBJ1-5; D gene ambiguous. This CDR3 comprises 14 residues. Trimming stripped 6 bases from V and 3 bases from J, with 12 bases between. The germline CDR1 and CDR2 sequences are MNHNY and SVGAGI (reference sequence). Written as DNA, the CDR3 is TGTGCCAGCAGGCGATGGACGGACAATCAGCCCCAGCATTTT. Encoded protein: CASRRWTDNQPQHF.